The 27 T cell receptor beta chains listed next were all sequenced from one sample in a study of cytomegalovirus exposure and HLA in healthy donors. PCR was performed using 60 Vbeta and 13 Jbeta primers. Generated by immunoSEQ multiplex PCR, the TCRdb table keeps only in-frame clones and is missing some. In the table there are 200,000 to 250,000 clones, more than 85% of which are singletons. The material sequenced was PBMCs. The receptors stem from a woman younger than 35 in good health and CMV-seronegative.

The chain is built from TRBV6-1 and TRBJ1-2; D call uncertain. Trimming shortened V by 1 base and J by 4 bases, and 10 bases separated the two germline ends. This CDR3 is built from 14 residues. Germline loops: CDR1 MNHNS, CDR2 SASEGT. CDR3 nucleotides: TGTGCCAGCAGTGAAGTGAGAATTTCCTATGGCTACACCTTC. Its protein product is CASSEVRISYGYTF.

The table lists this clone with a few counts. The chain links TRBV18 to TRBJ1-5; 7 bases line up with TRBD1. This CDR3 is built from 15 residues. With V trimmed by 2 bases and J by 1 base, 2 bases remained unmatched. Germline V gene data show CDR1 as KGHSH and CDR2 as LQKENI. The CDR3 protein is CASSPSGGSNQPQHF. The CDR3 coding sequence is TGTGCCAGCTCACCATCAGGGGGAAGCAATCAGCCCCAGCATTTT.

CDR3 sequence: CASSPAAGVSGTDTQYF. The CDR3 DNA is TGCGCCAGCAGCCCCGCGGCCGGAGTTAGCGGCACAGATACGCAGTATTTT. The rearrangement joins TRBV4-3 to TRBJ2-3; tentatively, D is TRBD2 (5 bases). V dropped 4 bases and J dropped 1 base, with 18 bases sitting between them. The CDR3 spans 17 residues. Germline CDR1 and CDR2: LGHNA and YSLEER.

The chain employs TRBV5-1 and TRBJ1-4, with D uncertain. This CDR3 is 12 amino acids long. CDR1 is SGHRS, CDR2 YFSETQ, per germline. V dropped 6 bases and J dropped 4 bases, with 7 bases sitting between them. The CDR3 DNA follows: TGCGCCAGCAAACTGAATAATGAAAAACTGTTTTTT. As protein: CASKLNNEKLFF.

This rearrangement joins TRBV30 to TRBJ2-3, with 9 bases fitting TRBD2. After removal of 0 bases from V and 1 base from J, the junction contained 8 bases not matched to a gene. Germline assignment: CDR1 GTSNPN and CDR2 SVGIG (reference sequence). CDR3 length: 17 residues. CDR3 nucleotide sequence: TGTGCCTGGAGTGTTAAGGCGGGAGGGTTTGGCACAGATACGCAGTATTTT. Its protein product is CAWSVKAGGFGTDTQYF.

V gene TRBV4-3 combines with J gene TRBJ2-5; possible D gene TRBD1, 5 bases. Germline V lookup: CDR1 LGHNA, CDR2 YSLEER. The CDR3 runs to 15 residues. Deletions cut 0 bases from V and 11 bases from J, with 19 bases between. The CDR3 is CASSQDPGQSREQYF. The CDR3 DNA reads TGCGCCAGCAGCCAAGATCCAGGGCAGAGTAGAGAGCAGTACTTC.

J is TRBJ2-7 and V is TRBV5-1; D remains ambiguous. The CDR3 is 12 residues long. Trimming stripped 0 bases from V and 2 bases from J, with 3 bases between. The germline V gene has CDR1 SGHRS and CDR2 YFSETQ. For the CDR3, the DNA is TGCGCCAGCAGCTTGGACACCTACGAGCAGTACTTC. Residues: CASSLDTYEQYF.

This clone came up once. The V call is TRBV5-1, the J call TRBJ2-7; the D gene is possibly TRBD1 (7 bases). The V gene's germline CDR1 is SGHRS and CDR2 YFSETQ. This CDR3 is 16 amino acids long. Trimming shortened V by 4 bases and J by 1 base, and 18 bases separated the two germline ends. The CDR3 region is CASSEGAGTASYEQYF. CDR3 bases: TGCGCCAGCAGCGAGGGGGCGGGGACAGCTTCCTACGAGCAGTACTTC.

The chain combines TRBV2 with TRBJ2-5; tentatively, D is TRBD2 (5 bases). Trimming took 7 bases from V and 4 from J, leaving 16 bases between them. Germline values: CDR1 SNHLY, CDR2 FYNNEI. The CDR3 is made up of 14 amino acids. The DNA for the CDR3 is TGTGCCAGCACCGGGGTACCCGACTTAGAGACCCAGTACTTC. This translates into CASTGVPDLETQYF.

The chain carries TRBV7-9 and TRBJ2-1, with D possibly matching TRBD2 (6 bases). Trimming took 4 bases from V and 4 from J, leaving 14 bases between them. Germline-derived CDR1 and CDR2 are SEHNR and FQNEAQ (reference sequence). The CDR3 has 15 residues. CDR3 bases: TGTGCCAGCAGCTACCCCGGGACTGCGTACAATGAGCAGTTCTTC. It specifies CASSYPGTAYNEQFF.

J is TRBJ1-3 and V is TRBV7-6, with D unresolved. Germline V gene sequence: CDR1 SGHVS, CDR2 FNYEAQ. V was shortened by 1 base and J by 9 bases, with 16 bases between the two germline ends. The CDR3 length is 15 residues. The CDR3 DNA sequence: TGTGCCAGCAGCTTAGGGGCCGCCGAAGGGAGCACCATATATTTT. This codes for CASSLGAAEGSTIYF.

This rearrangement joins TRBV4-3 to TRBJ1-6; TRBD1 matches 8 bases. Germline V gene sequence: CDR1 LGHNA, CDR2 YSLEER. This CDR3 spans 14 amino acids. V gave up 3 bases and J gave up 6 bases; unmatched junction bases: 1. The CDR3 spells CASSQGQANSPLHF. The DNA of the CDR3 is TGCGCCAGCAGCCAGGGACAGGCTAATTCACCCCTCCACTTT.

The DNA of the CDR3 is TGCGCCAGCAGCCCGGGACTCAACCAAGAGACCCAGTACTTC. This codes for CASSPGLNQETQYF. J is TRBJ2-5 and V is TRBV5-1; perhaps TRBD2 as D (6 bases). Looked up from germline, CDR1 is SGHRS and CDR2 is YFSETQ. This CDR3 spans 14 amino acids. V was trimmed by 4 bases and J by 0 bases, leaving 10 bases between them.

CDR3 sequence (DNA): TGTGCCAGCCTCCTTGGGGGGTCAAACAATGAGCAGTTCTTC. Amino acid sequence: CASLLGGSNNEQFF. This chain links TRBV18 with TRBJ2-1, with D tentatively TRBD2 (6 bases). CDR3 length: 14 residues. Germline V gives CDR1 KGHSH, CDR2 LQKENI. V dropped 8 bases and J dropped 5 bases, with 16 bases sitting between them.

This clone has a single count. This rearrangement joins TRBV5-3 to TRBJ2-3, with 8 bases matching TRBD1. TRBV5-3 is noted as an ORF with a role that remains uncertain. V trimming: 2 bases; J trimming: 4 bases; junction bases outside the gene matches: 6. This CDR3 region has 15 residues. The CDR3 region is CARSFGRGRSDTQYF. CDR3 DNA sequence: TGTGCCAGAAGCTTTGGCAGGGGGCGTTCAGATACGCAGTATTTT.

This chain uses TRBV10-3 with TRBJ1-2; D may be TRBD1 (5 bases). CDR3 length: 12 residues. Per germline, CDR1 ENHRY and CDR2 SYGVKD. V lost 11 bases and J lost 9, with 19 bases in between. The DNA for the CDR3 is TGTGCCCCTCCTGCCTGGGGGGATCGCTACACCTTC. This codes for CAPPAWGDRYTF.

The chain uses TRBV4-1 and TRBJ1-2, with 9 nucleotides matching TRBD1. J lost 2 bases, V lost 1 base, and 5 bases had no gene match. Germline V CDR1 and CDR2: MGHRA, YSYEKL. The CDR3 covers 16 residues. In nucleotides, the CDR3 is TGCGCCAGCAGCCAAGTGGGAGGACAGGGGAACTATGGCTACACCTTC. Protein product: CASSQVGGQGNYGYTF.

This clone was counted between two and nine times. The chain employs TRBV19 and TRBJ2-2; no clear D. The CDR3 loop spans 13 amino acids. From germline, CDR1 is LNHDA and CDR2 SQIVND (reference sequence). V lost 3 bases and J lost 6, with 8 bases in between. CDR3 amino acids: CASSMGDAGELFF. As DNA, the CDR3 is TGTGCCAGTAGTATGGGCGACGCCGGGGAGCTGTTTTTT.

This sequence joins TRBV5-4 and TRBJ2-1; 13 nucleotides line up with TRBD2. Germline V gene lookup returns CDR1 SGHNT and CDR2 YYREEE (reference sequence). The CDR3 runs to 14 residues. Losses at the gene ends were 9 bases for V and 4 bases for J; bases not matched to a gene: 4. The CDR3 nucleotides are TGTGCCACCCGGACTAGCGGGAGTTACAATGAGCAGTTCTTC. Protein product: CATRTSGSYNEQFF.

The chain employs TRBV7-2 and TRBJ1-5; 9 bases line up with TRBD1. The germline gives CDR1 SGHTA, CDR2 FQGNSA. The CDR3 has 13 residues. V shed 6 bases, J shed 7 bases, and the junction held 4 bases outside the gene matches. CDR3 nucleotide sequence: TGTGCCAGCAGTTACAGGGGGCAACAGCCCCAGCATTTT. Amino acids: CASSYRGQQPQHF.

The chain uses TRBV7-6 and TRBJ1-2; D not resolved. The ends were cut back, 0 bases at V and 6 bases at J, with 11 bases in the middle. Germline V gives CDR1 SGHVS, CDR2 FNYEAQ. The CDR3 is made up of 14 amino acids. CDR3: CASSLAGWENGYTF. In nucleotides, the CDR3 is TGTGCCAGCAGCTTAGCAGGTTGGGAGAATGGCTACACCTTC.

This clone turned up a few times. The chain carries TRBV13 and TRBJ2-3; 10 bases line up with TRBD1. V shed 5 bases and J 4 bases; nucleotides not matched to a gene: 9. The germline CDR1 and CDR2 sequences are PRHDT and FYEKMQ (reference sequence). The CDR3 has 16 residues. The CDR3: CASSERTGGTADTQYF. Written as DNA, the CDR3 is TGTGCCAGCAGCGAGAGGACAGGGGGTACGGCAGATACGCAGTATTTT.

The chain is built from TRBV10-3 and TRBJ2-3; 9 bases fit TRBD2. This CDR3 is built from 15 residues. The J segment lost 4 bases and the V segment lost 7 bases, leaving 9 bases of the junction unmatched. Germline CDR1 reads ENHRY; CDR2 reads SYGVKD. CDR3 protein: CAITQRGAFPDTQYF. The CDR3, as DNA: TGTGCCATCACCCAGCGGGGGGCCTTCCCAGATACGCAGTATTTT.

The chain joins TRBV5-1 to TRBJ2-5; tentatively, D is TRBD2 (7 bases). Germline loops: CDR1 SGHRS, CDR2 YFSETQ. The CDR3 totals 15 residues. Trimming pared 0 bases from V and 6 bases from J, leaving 15 bases between. Here the CDR3 DNA reads TGCGCCAGCAGCTTGGTAGTCTGGGGGGGGCAGACCCAGTACTTC. This codes for CASSLVVWGGQTQYF.

The genes are TRBV27 and TRBJ2-1; the D gene is possibly TRBD1 (6 bases). Germline V gene sequence: CDR1 MNHEY, CDR2 SMNVEV (reference sequence). V was cut by 3 bases and J by 2 bases, with 11 bases left in between. The length of the CDR3 is 15 residues. The CDR3 reads CASSLSRQAYNEQFF. CDR3 sequence (DNA): TGTGCCAGCAGTTTGTCGAGACAGGCCTACAATGAGCAGTTCTTC.

This chain links TRBV11-2 with TRBJ2-3; D is possibly TRBD2 (5 bases). The CDR3 runs 15 residues. Germline-derived CDR1 and CDR2 are SGHAT and FQNNGV. Trimming took off 3 bases at V and 4 bases at J, with 14 bases between the two ends. In DNA, the CDR3 is TGTGCCAGCAGCTTCCACCGATGGAGGTCAGATACGCAGTATTTT. Translation gives CASSFHRWRSDTQYF.

The chain combines TRBV7-2 with TRBJ1-2; TRBD1 agrees at 7 bases. The CDR3 runs to 13 residues. The germline gives CDR1 SGHTA, CDR2 FQGNSA. Trimming cost V 7 bases and J 4 bases; bases outside gene matches: 6. This CDR3 reads CASTPGTAYGYTF. CDR3 coding DNA: TGTGCCAGCACGCCCGGGACAGCCTATGGCTACACCTTC.